The 20 T cell receptor beta chains listed next were all sequenced from one sample in a study of blood T cells in healthy people across ages. Sample-barcoded 5' priming and a J-beta primer mix drove a second PCR of 7 to 11 cycles. In TCRdb, the 5' RACE reads were re-called with MiXCR into one record per CDR3 protein. The table shows about 970,000 distinct CDR3 sequences, with roughly half occurring only once. Sequenced: blood. These receptors were obtained from a woman aged 55-70 years in good health.

The chain carries TRBV9 and TRBJ2-1; 7 bases map to TRBD2. This CDR3 comprises 15 residues. The ends lost 0 bases at V and 7 bases at J; junction bases unmatched: 7. Germline V gene sequence: CDR1 SGDLS, CDR2 YYNGEE. In DNA, the CDR3 is TGTGCCAGCAGCGTAGTTGCGGGAGCGGTAAATGAGCAGTTCTTC. Translation gives CASSVVAGAVNEQFF. Supplemented by reference TRBV9 and TRBJ2-1, the full variable domain reads DSGVTQTPKHLITATGQRVTLRCSPRSGDLSVYWYQQSLDQGLQFLIQYYNGEERAKGNILERFSAQQFPDLHSELNLSSLELGDSALYFCASSVVAGAVNEQFFGPGTRLTVL.

The rearrangement links TRBV6-2 or TRBV6-3 to TRBJ2-2; TRBD2 matches at 10 bases. The CDR3 runs 16 residues. Germline assignment: CDR1 MNHEY and CDR2 SVGEGT. V lost 6 bases and J lost 0; bases outside the gene matches: 4. CDR3 nucleotides: TGTGCCAGCAGGACCACTAGCGGGACGAACACCGGGGAGCTGTTTTTT. Translated, it gives CASRTTSGTNTGELFF.

This rearrangement joins TRBV20-1 to TRBJ2-7, with TRBD2 matching over 12 bases. The CDR3 extends over 15 amino acids. Germline V gene lookup returns CDR1 DFQATT and CDR2 SNEGSKA (reference sequence). The V and J ends lost 5 bases and 5 bases, in that order; junction bases with no gene match: 10. The CDR3 loop reads CSAPPRLAGEDEQYF. The CDR3 nucleotides read TGCAGTGCTCCACCGAGACTAGCGGGAGAGGACGAGCAGTACTTC.

This clonotype was seen repeatedly, ten times or more. The V call is TRBV20-1, the J call TRBJ2-1; D could derive from TRBD1 or TRBD2 (5 bases each). V shed 6 bases and J shed 6 bases, with 21 bases lying between them. In germline, CDR1 is DFQATT, CDR2 SNEGSKA (reference sequence). CDR3 length equals 15 residues. The CDR3: CSAPPARGTANEQFF. The CDR3 nucleotides read TGCAGTGCCCCGCCTGCGAGGGGCACAGCCAATGAGCAGTTCTTC.

The chain couples TRBV7-2 to TRBJ1-2; no reliable D call. There are 15 residues in the CDR3. Germline CDR1 reads SGHTA; CDR2 reads FQGNSA. V shed 2 bases and J shed 5 bases, with 15 bases lying between them. Here the CDR3 reads CASSLRENEAYGYTF. The CDR3 nucleotides are TGTGCCAGCAGCTTACGGGAGAACGAGGCTTATGGCTACACCTTC.

In its sample, this clonotype was seen a few times. The V call is TRBV29-1, the J call TRBJ2-7; 8 nucleotides line up with TRBD2. V lost 6 bases and J lost 5; bases outside the gene matches: 6. Germline CDR1 and CDR2: SQVTM and ANQGSEA. The CDR3 has 12 residues. CDR3 nucleotide sequence: TGCAGCGTCCCAACCGGGGGGGACGAGCAGTACTTC. This encodes CSVPTGGDEQYF.

V and J are TRBV27 and TRBJ2-5, with D perhaps matching TRBD1 (5 bases). V was clipped by 6 bases and J by 0 bases, with 14 bases between them. Germline values: CDR1 MNHEY, CDR2 SMNVEV (reference sequence). There are 15 residues in the CDR3. In DNA form, the CDR3 reads TGTGCCAGCAGCTTAGACAGACTGAACCAAGAGACCCAGTACTTC. Translating gives CASSLDRLNQETQYF.

This clonotype has more than one count but fewer than ten. The V and J genes are TRBV20-1 and TRBJ2-3; TRBD2 agrees at 8 bases. V gave up 4 bases and J gave up 0 bases; unmatched junction bases: 0. This CDR3 comprises 13 residues. The germline V gene has CDR1 DFQATT and CDR2 SNEGSKA (reference sequence). The CDR3 sequence: CSATSGSTDTQYF. In DNA form, the CDR3 reads TGCAGTGCTACTAGCGGGAGCACAGATACGCAGTATTTT.

This chain connects TRBV20-1 to TRBJ2-1, with 12 bases identical to TRBD1. V lost 6 bases to trimming and J lost 0 bases; unmatched junction nucleotides: 9. Germline CDR1 and CDR2: DFQATT and SNEGSKA (reference sequence). CDR3 size: 17 residues. The CDR3 DNA follows: TGCAGTGCGGCGGGACAGGGGGCCCTGAGCTCCTACAATGAGCAGTTCTTC. Protein product: CSAAGQGALSSYNEQFF.

The chain has TRBV7-6 and TRBJ2-3; the match to TRBD2 covers 7 bases. V lost 5 bases to trimming and J lost 6 bases; unmatched junction nucleotides: 23. CDR1 and CDR2 from the germline V gene are SGHVS and FNYEAQ. The CDR3 has 19 residues. In DNA form, the CDR3 reads TGTGCCAGCAGCCCCCGTGTATCAGGGCGGAACCCCGGGGGGGATACGCAGTATTTT. It is translated as CASSPRVSGRNPGGDTQYF.

The gene calls are TRBV2 and TRBJ2-1; no definite D call. V shed 7 bases and J shed 3 bases, with 13 bases lying between them. Germline loops: CDR1 SNHLY, CDR2 FYNNEI. CDR3 length: 14 residues. For the CDR3, the DNA is TGTGCCAGCACTCTCTGGGTGGACTACAATGAGCAGTTCTTC. This gives the protein CASTLWVDYNEQFF.

This rearrangement joins TRBV20-1 to TRBJ2-7; the D gene is possibly TRBD2 (6 bases). This CDR3 has 16 amino acids. Germline CDR1 reads DFQATT; CDR2 reads SNEGSKA (reference sequence). V was clipped by 6 bases and J by 4 bases, with 25 bases between them. The CDR3 DNA reads TGCAGTGCCCGAGAAGGACTATCCGGAATCCTGTACGAGCAGTACTTC. Its translation is CSAREGLSGILYEQYF.

This clonotype was seen once. The V and J genes are TRBV18 and TRBJ1-1; D remains ambiguous. The germline V and J ends were trimmed by 4 bases and 0 bases, with 6 bases remaining between them. The germline V gene encodes CDR1 KGHSH and CDR2 LQKENI. This CDR3 has 13 amino acids. Written as DNA, the CDR3 is TGTGCCAGCTCACAGGATATGAACACTGAAGCTTTCTTT. Translating it yields CASSQDMNTEAFF.

As concerns this clonotype: A junction end diverges from the germline sequence, so it may reflect a read error. This chain links TRBV9 with TRBJ2-1, with 7 bases lining up with TRBD1. Germline CDR1 reads SGDLS; CDR2 reads YYNGEE. There are 18 residues in the CDR3. CDR3 DNA sequence: TGTGGCAGCAGCGCAAACCCCACACAGGGGCGAGGGTACAATGAGCAGTTCTTC. Its translation: CGSSANPTQGRGYNEQFF.

The chain recombines TRBV29-1 with TRBJ2-5, with 11 bases matching TRBD2. The DNA end is a closer match to TRBJ2-7, so the J assignment may be wrong. Germline V CDR1 and CDR2: SQVTM, ANQGSEA. The CDR3 length is 16 residues. The DNA for the CDR3 is TGCAGCGTTGGTCTTGGGGCCAGGACTAGCGGGTACGAGCAGTACTTC. Its protein is CSVGLGARTSGYEQYF.

The chain uses TRBV29-1 and TRBJ2-2; 7 bases align to TRBD1. V dropped 1 base and J dropped 1; count of bases not matched to a gene: 0. CDR1 and CDR2 (germline): SQVTM, ANQGSEA. The length of the CDR3 is 14 residues. In nucleotides, the CDR3 is TGCAGCGTTGAAGGGACAGGGAACACCGGGGAGCTGTTTTTT. This sequence encodes CSVEGTGNTGELFF.

This chain links TRBV18 with TRBJ2-5; maybe TRBD2 (5 bases). V gave up 1 base and J gave up 11 bases, with 23 bases separating them. Per the germline V gene, CDR1 is KGHSH and CDR2 is LQKENI. This CDR3 has 16 residues. This chain's CDR3 is CASSPLRERSPHEQYF. CDR3 DNA sequence: TGTGCCAGCTCACCACTGAGGGAGCGGTCTCCGCATGAGCAGTACTTC.

The rearrangement joins TRBV4-2 to TRBJ2-6; D unresolved. Trimming pared 0 bases from V and 0 bases from J, leaving 9 bases between. This CDR3 is built from 17 residues. Germline values: CDR1 LGHNA, CDR2 YNFKEQ. CDR3 sequence (DNA): TGTGCCAGCAGCCAAGATTATACCAACTCTGGGGCCAACGTCCTGACTTTC. Translating gives CASSQDYTNSGANVLTF.

The rearrangement joins TRBV2 to TRBJ2-5; possible D gene TRBD1, 6 bases. Trimming shortened V by 7 bases and J by 0 bases, and 15 bases separated the two germline ends. The germline V gene has CDR1 SNHLY and CDR2 FYNNEI. The length of the CDR3 is 15 residues. CDR3 sequence: CASNPARGYQETQYF. The CDR3 coding sequence is TGTGCCAGCAACCCTGCAAGGGGGTACCAAGAGACCCAGTACTTC.

The V call is TRBV7-2, the J call TRBJ2-1; 14 bases line up with TRBD2. Germline V gene data show CDR1 as SGHTA and CDR2 as FQGNSA. V gave up 6 bases and J gave up 10 bases; unmatched junction bases: 8. The CDR3 has 15 residues. CDR3 nucleotides: TGTGCCAGCAGGCCGACTAGCGGGAGGGCCTTGGAGCAGTTCTTC. This encodes CASRPTSGRALEQFF.